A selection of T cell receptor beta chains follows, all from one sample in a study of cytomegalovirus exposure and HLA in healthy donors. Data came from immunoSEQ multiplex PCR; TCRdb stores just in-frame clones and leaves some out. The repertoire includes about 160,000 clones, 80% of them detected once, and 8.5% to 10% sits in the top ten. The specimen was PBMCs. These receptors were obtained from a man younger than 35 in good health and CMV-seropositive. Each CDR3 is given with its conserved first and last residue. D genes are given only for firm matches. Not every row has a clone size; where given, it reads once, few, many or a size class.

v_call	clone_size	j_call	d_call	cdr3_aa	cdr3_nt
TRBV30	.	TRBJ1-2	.	CAWTANRYRFRGGYTF	TGTGCCTGGACCGCGAACCGTTACAGGTTCCGGGGGGGCTACACCTTC
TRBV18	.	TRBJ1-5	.	CASSSGGGQPQHF	TGTGCCAGCTCATCTGGAGGAGGGCAGCCCCAGCATTTT
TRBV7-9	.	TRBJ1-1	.	CSSSPRGNMNTEAFF	TGTTCCAGCAGCCCCCGGGGTAACATGAACACTGAAGCTTTCTTT
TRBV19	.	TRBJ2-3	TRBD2	CASSRLAGVIGTDTQYF	TGTGCCAGTAGTAGACTAGCGGGAGTTATCGGCACAGATACGCAGTATTTT
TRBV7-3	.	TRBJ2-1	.	CASSFRGSYNEQFF	TGTGCCAGCAGCTTCCGCGGATCCTACAATGAGCAGTTCTTC
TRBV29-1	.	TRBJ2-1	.	CSVEYPRNEQFF	TGCAGCGTTGAATACCCGCGCAATGAGCAGTTCTTC
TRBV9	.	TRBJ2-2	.	CASTPRTQNTGELFF	TGTGCCAGCACCCCAAGGACTCAGAACACCGGGGAGCTGTTTTTT
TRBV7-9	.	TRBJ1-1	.	CASSSPAGHTEAFF	TGTGCCAGCAGCTCGCCTGCAGGCCACACTGAAGCTTTCTTT
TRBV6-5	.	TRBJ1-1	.	CASSYNYEVGLEAFF	TGTGCCAGCAGTTATAATTATGAGGTTGGACTTGAAGCTTTCTTT
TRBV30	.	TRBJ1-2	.	CAWSAPGQSRRGYTF	TGTGCCTGGAGCGCACCCGGACAGTCTCGGAGGGGCTACACCTTC
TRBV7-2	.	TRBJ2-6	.	CASSPSGGANVLTF	TGTGCCAGCAGCCCTAGTGGTGGGGCCAACGTCCTGACTTTC
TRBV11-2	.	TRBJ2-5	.	CASSLDLGTWETQYF	TGTGCCAGCAGCTTAGATCTTGGGACATGGGAGACCCAGTACTTC
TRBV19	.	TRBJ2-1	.	CASSIEGSLYNEQFF	TGTGCCAGTAGTATAGAGGGTAGCTTATACAATGAGCAGTTCTTC
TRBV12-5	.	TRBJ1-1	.	CASDLGSYTEAFF	TGTGCTAGTGATTTGGGGAGTTACACTGAAGCTTTCTTT
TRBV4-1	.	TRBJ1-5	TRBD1	CASSQGQGDQPQHF	TGCGCCAGCAGCCAAGGACAGGGCGATCAGCCCCAGCATTTT
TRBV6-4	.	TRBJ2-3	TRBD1	CASSHGTASTDTQYF	TGTGCCAGCAGTCACGGGACAGCTAGCACAGATACGCAGTATTTT
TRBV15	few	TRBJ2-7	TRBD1	CATSTPGTVSYEQYF	TGTGCCACCAGCACCCCCGGGACAGTCTCCTACGAGCAGTACTTC
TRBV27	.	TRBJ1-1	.	CASMGGDINTEAFF	TGTGCCAGCATGGGGGGTGACATCAACACTGAAGCTTTCTTT
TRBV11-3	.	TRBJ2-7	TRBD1	CASSLGRDREQYF	TGTGCCAGCAGCTTAGGCCGGGACAGAGAGCAGTACTTC
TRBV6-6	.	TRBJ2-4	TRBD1	CASSEFDRGYF	TGTGCCAGCAGTGAATTTGACAGGGGTTACTTC